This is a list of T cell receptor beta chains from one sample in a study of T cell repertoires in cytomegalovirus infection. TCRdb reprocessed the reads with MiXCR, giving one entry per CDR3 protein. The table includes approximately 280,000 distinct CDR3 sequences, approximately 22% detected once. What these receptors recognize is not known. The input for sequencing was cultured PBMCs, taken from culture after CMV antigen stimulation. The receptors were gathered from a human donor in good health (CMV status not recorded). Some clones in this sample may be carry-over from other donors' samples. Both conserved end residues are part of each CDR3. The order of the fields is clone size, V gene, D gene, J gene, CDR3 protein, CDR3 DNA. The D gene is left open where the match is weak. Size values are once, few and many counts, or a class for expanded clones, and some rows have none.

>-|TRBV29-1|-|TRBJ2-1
CSVFGNEQFF
TGCAGCGTTTTTGGCAATGAGCAGTTCTTC
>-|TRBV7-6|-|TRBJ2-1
CASSLNPSELISEQFF
TGTGCCAGCAGCTTAAATCCTAGCGAGCTTATCAGTGAGCAGTTCTTC
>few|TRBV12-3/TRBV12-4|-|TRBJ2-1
CASSLALGDLAYNEQFF
TGTGCCAGCAGTTTAGCGCTAGGGGACCTCGCCTACAATGAGCAGTTCTTC
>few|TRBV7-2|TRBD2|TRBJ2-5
CASSRGAGNQETQYF
TGTGCCAGCAGCCGGGGAGCGGGGAACCAAGAGACCCAGTACTTC
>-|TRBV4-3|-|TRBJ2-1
CASSPSGTHNEQFF
TGCGCCAGCAGCCCCAGCGGGACACACAATGAGCAGTTCTTC
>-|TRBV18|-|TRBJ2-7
CASSPAGTSYEQYF
TGTGCCAGCTCACCAGCAGGTACATCCTACGAGCAGTACTTC
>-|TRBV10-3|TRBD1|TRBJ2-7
CAISEGQRPPYEQYF
TGTGCCATCAGCGAGGGACAGAGACCTCCCTACGAGCAGTACTTC
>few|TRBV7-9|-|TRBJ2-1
CASSLGPDPANEQFF
TGTGCCAGCAGCTTAGGACCGGACCCCGCCAATGAGCAGTTCTTC
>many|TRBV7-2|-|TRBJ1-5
CASSSSFGRVHQPQHF
TGTGCCAGCAGCTCTAGCTTCGGCAGGGTGCATCAGCCCCAGCATTTT
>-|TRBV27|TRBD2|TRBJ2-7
CASSLYTSGATYEQYF
TGTGCCAGCAGTTTGTACACTAGCGGAGCAACCTACGAGCAGTACTTC
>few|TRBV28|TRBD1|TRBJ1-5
CASRSPGGSQPQHF
TGTGCCAGCAGATCCCCAGGGGGCAGTCAGCCCCAGCATTTT
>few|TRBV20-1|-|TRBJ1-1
CSAGRGTTEAFF
TGCAGTGCGGGGAGGGGGACCACTGAAGCTTTCTTT
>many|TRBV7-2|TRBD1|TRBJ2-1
CASSFGTGVVDEQFF
TGTGCCAGCAGCTTTGGGACAGGGGTTGTCGATGAGCAGTTCTTC
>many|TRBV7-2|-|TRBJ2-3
CASSRPYRADTQYF
TGTGCCAGCAGCCGTCCCTACAGGGCGGATACGCAGTATTTT
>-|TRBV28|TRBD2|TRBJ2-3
CASSTLTPRTSGVRTDTQYF
TGTGCCAGCAGTACCCTCACCCCCCGGACTAGCGGGGTCCGCACAGATACGCAGTATTTT
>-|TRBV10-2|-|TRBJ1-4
CASTKDIGEKLFF
TGCGCCAGCACCAAAGACATTGGTGAAAAACTGTTTTTT
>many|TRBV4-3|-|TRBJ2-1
CASSSRDGSYNEQFF
TGCGCCAGCAGCTCCCGGGACGGTTCCTACAATGAGCAGTTCTTC
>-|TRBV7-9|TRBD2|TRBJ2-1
CASSLSNLAGGRWNEQFF
TGTGCCAGCAGTCTTTCGAACTTAGCGGGCGGGAGATGGAATGAGCAGTTCTTC
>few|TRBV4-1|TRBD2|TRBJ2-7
CASSGKGLAVLSREQYF
TGCGCCAGCAGCGGGAAAGGTCTAGCGGTCCTAAGTCGGGAGCAGTACTTC
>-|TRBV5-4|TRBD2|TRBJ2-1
CASSLRRGNYNEQFF
TGTGCCAGCAGCTTGAGGCGGGGGAACTACAATGAGCAGTTCTTC
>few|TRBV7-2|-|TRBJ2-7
CASSLAQYYEQYF
TGTGCCAGCAGCTTAGCGCAATACTACGAGCAGTACTTC
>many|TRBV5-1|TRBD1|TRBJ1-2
CASSGGTGSRNYGYTF
TGCGCCAGCAGCGGCGGGACAGGGTCTCGAAACTATGGCTACACCTTC
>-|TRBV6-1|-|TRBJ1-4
CAEGGATNEKLFF
TGTGCCGAGGGCGGTGCAACTAATGAAAAACTGTTTTTT
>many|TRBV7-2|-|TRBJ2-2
CASSLYRPGPGGGELFF
TGTGCCAGCAGCTTATATCGCCCGGGCCCAGGCGGCGGGGAGCTGTTTTTT
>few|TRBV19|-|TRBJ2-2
CASSTIQGGSFTGELFF
TGTGCCAGTAGTACGATACAGGGGGGGAGCTTCACCGGGGAGCTGTTTTTT
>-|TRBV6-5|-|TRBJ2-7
CASGGDTGLSQYF
TGTGCCAGCGGGGGGGATACAGGGTTATCGCAGTACTTC
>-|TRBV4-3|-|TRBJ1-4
CASSQDGPQGTNEKLFF
TGCGCCAGCAGCCAAGATGGACCACAGGGAACTAATGAAAAACTGTTTTTT
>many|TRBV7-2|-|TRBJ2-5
CASSLGVFQETQYF
TGTGCCAGCAGCTTAGGGGTCTTTCAAGAGACCCAGTACTTC
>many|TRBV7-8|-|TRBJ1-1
CASSASTGIVWAFF
TGTGCCAGCAGCGCCTCCACAGGGATCGTTTGGGCTTTCTTT
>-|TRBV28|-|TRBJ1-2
CASSLRPGYGYTF
TGTGCCAGTAGCCTACGGCCGGGCTATGGCTACACCTTC
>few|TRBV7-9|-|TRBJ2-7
CASSPTRRGSYEQYF
TGTGCCAGCAGTCCGACCCGACGGGGCTCCTACGAGCAGTACTTC
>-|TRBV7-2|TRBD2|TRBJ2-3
CASSTGLAADTQYF
TGTGCCAGCAGCACGGGACTAGCGGCAGATACGCAGTATTTT
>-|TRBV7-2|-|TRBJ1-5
CASSLAGDPRGAQHF
TGTGCCAGCAGCTTAGCCGGGGACCCCCGGGGGGCCCAGCATTTT
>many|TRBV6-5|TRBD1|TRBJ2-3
CASSYFGTGAADTQYF
TGTGCCAGCAGTTACTTCGGGACAGGGGCCGCAGATACGCAGTATTTT
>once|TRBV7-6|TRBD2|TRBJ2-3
CASSSTSARPTDTQYF
TGTGCCAGCAGCTCGACTAGCGCCAGACCCACAGATACGCAGTATTTT
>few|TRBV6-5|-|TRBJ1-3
CASSASFGNTIYF
TGTGCCAGCAGTGCTTCTTTTGGAAACACCATATATTTT
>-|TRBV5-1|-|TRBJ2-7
CASSLQAAGASYEQYF
TGCGCCAGCAGCTTGCAGGCTGCAGGTGCCTCCTACGAGCAGTACTTC
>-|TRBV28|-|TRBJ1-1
CASSLFAGGDMNTEAFF
TGTGCCAGCAGTTTATTTGCGGGGGGGGACATGAACACTGAAGCTTTCTTT
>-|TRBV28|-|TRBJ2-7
CASSSGQGVNEQYF
TGTGCCAGCAGTTCTGGCCAGGGAGTCAACGAGCAGTACTTC
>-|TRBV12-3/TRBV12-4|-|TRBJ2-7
CASSLGSQTYEQYF
TGTGCCAGCAGTTTGGGCAGCCAAACCTACGAGCAGTACTTC
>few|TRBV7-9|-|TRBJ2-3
CASRGISGTSTDTQYF
TGTGCCAGCAGGGGGATTAGCGGTACAAGCACAGATACGCAGTATTTT